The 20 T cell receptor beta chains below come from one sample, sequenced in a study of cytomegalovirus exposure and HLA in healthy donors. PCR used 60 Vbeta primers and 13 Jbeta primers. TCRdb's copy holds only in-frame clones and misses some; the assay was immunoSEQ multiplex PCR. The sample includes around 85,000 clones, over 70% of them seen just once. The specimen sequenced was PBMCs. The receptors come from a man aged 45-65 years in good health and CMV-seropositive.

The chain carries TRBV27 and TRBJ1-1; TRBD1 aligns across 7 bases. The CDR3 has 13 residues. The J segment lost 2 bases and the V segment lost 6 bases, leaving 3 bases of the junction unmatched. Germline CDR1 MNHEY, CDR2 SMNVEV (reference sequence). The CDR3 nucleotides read TGTGCCAGCAGGGGACAGTTAAACACTGAAGCTTTCTTT. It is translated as CASRGQLNTEAFF.

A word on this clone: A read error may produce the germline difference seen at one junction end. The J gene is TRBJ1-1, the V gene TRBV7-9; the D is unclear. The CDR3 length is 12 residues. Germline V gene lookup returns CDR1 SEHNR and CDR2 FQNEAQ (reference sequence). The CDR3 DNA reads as TGTTCCAGCTCAGTTGCGAACACTGAAGCTTTCTTT. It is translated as CSSSVANTEAFF.

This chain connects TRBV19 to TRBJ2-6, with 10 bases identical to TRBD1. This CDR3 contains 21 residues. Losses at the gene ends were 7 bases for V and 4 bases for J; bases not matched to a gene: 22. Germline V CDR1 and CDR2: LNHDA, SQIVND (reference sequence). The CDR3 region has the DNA TGTGCCAGTACCCTCCTGCGGGGGACAGGGGAAATAATGAGGGGGGCCAACGTCCTGACTTTC. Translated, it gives CASTLLRGTGEIMRGANVLTF.

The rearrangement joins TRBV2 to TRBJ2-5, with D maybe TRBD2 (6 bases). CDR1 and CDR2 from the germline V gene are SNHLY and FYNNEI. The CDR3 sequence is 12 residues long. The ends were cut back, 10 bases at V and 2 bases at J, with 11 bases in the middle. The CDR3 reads CAIKGGQETQYF. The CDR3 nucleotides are TGTGCCATTAAAGGAGGGCAAGAGACCCAGTACTTC. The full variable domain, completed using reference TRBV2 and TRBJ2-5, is EPEVTQTPSHQVTQMGQEVILRCVPISNHLYFYWYRQILGQKVEFLVSFYNNEISEKSEIFDDQFSVERPDGSNFTLKIRSTKLEDSAMYFCAIKGGQETQYFGPGTRLLVL.

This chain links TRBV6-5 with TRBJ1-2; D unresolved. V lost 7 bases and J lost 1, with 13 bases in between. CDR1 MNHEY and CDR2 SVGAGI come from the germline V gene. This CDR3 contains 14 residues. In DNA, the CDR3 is TGTGCCAGCAACCCGATGGGAGGTAACTATGGCTACACCTTC. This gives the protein CASNPMGGNYGYTF.

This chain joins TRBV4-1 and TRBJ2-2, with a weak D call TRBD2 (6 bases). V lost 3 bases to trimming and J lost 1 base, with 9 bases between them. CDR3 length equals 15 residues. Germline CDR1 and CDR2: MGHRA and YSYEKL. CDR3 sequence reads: CASSQGLVNTGELFF. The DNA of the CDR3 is TGCGCCAGCAGCCAGGGACTGGTGAACACCGGGGAGCTGTTTTTT.

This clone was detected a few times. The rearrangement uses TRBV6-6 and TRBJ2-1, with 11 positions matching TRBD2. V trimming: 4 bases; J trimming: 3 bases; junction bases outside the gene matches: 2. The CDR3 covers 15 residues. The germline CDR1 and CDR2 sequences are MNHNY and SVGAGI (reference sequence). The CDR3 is CASSSGTSGYNEQFF. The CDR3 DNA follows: TGTGCCAGCAGTTCCGGGACTAGCGGCTACAATGAGCAGTTCTTC.

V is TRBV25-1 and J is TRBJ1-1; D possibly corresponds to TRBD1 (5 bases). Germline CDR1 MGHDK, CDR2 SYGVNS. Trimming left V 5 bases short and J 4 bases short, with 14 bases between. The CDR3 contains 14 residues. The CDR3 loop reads CASSSQGWTTEAFF. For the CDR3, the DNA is TGTGCCAGCAGTTCTCAGGGTTGGACCACTGAAGCTTTCTTT. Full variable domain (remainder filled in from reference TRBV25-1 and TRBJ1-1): EADIYQTPRYLVIGTGKKITLECSQTMGHDKMYWYQQDPGMELHLIHYSYGVNSTEKGDLSSESTVSRIRTEHFPLTLESARPSHTSQYLCASSSQGWTTEAFFGQGTRLTVV.

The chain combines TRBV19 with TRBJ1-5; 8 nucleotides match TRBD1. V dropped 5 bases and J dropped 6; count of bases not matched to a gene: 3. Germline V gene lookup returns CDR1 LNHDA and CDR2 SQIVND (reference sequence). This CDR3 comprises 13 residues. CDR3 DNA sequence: TGTGCCAGTAGTTCACAGGGGGGTCAGCCCCAGCATTTT. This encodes CASSSQGGQPQHF.

In DNA, the CDR3 is TGTGCCAGTAGTATGTTTTTGGGCAGGGCCGGGTCGGAGCCCCAGCATTTT. This encodes CASSMFLGRAGSEPQHF. This rearrangement joins TRBV19 to TRBJ1-5; a weak D match, TRBD1 (5 bases). The CDR3 extends over 17 amino acids. V lost 3 bases, J lost 8 bases, and 23 bases lay in between. The V gene's germline CDR1 is LNHDA and CDR2 SQIVND (reference sequence). The full variable domain, with the rest looked up from reference TRBV19 and TRBJ1-5, is DGGITQSPKYLFRKEGQNVTLSCEQNLNHDAMYWYRQDPGQGLRLIYYSQIVNDFQKGDIAEGYSVSREKKESFPLTVTSAQKNPTAFYLCASSMFLGRAGSEPQHFGDGTRLSIL.

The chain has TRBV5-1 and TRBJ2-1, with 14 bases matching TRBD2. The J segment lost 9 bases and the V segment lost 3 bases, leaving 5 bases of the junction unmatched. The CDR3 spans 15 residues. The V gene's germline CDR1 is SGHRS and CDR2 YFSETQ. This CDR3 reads CASSSRLAGGFEQFF. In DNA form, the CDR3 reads TGCGCCAGCAGCTCCAGACTAGCGGGAGGGTTTGAGCAGTTCTTC. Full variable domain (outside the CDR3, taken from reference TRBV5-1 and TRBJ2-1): KAGVTQTPRYLIKTRGQQVTLSCSPISGHRSVSWYQQTPGQGLQFLFEYFSETQRNKGNFPGRFSGRQFSNSRSEMNVSTLELGDSALYLCASSSRLAGGFEQFFGPGTRLTVL.

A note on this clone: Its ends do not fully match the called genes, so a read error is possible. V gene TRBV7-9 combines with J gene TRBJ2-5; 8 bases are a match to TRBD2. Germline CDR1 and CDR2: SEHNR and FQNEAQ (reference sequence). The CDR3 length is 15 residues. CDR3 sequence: CSSSSGGARWETQYF. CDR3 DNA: TGTTCCAGCAGCTCCGGGGGGGCGCGTTGGGAGACCCAGTACTTC.

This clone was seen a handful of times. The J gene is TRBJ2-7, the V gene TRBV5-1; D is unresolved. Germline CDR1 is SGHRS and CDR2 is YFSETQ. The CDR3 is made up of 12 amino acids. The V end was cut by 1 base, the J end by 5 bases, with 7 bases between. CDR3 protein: CASSLKINEQYF. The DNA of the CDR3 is TGCGCCAGCAGCTTGAAAATCAACGAGCAGTACTTC.

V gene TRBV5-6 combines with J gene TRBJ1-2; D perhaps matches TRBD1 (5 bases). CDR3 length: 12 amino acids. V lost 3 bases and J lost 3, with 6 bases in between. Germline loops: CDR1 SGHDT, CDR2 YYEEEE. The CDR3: CASSSTDYGYTF. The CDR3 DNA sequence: TGTGCCAGCAGCTCGACAGACTATGGCTACACCTTC.

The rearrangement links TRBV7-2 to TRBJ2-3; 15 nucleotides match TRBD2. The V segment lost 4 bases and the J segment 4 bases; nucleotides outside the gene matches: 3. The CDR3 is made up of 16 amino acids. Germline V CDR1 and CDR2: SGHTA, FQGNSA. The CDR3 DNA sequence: TGTGCCAGCAGCTCCCGGACTAGCGGGAGGGCAGATACGCAGTATTTT. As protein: CASSSRTSGRADTQYF.

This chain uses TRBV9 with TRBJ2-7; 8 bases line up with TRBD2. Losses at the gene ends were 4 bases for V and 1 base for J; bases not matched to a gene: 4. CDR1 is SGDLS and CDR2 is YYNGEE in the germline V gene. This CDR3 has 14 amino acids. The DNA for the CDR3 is TGTGCCAGCAGCCGGGTAGCGGGATCCTACGAGCAGTACTTC. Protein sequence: CASSRVAGSYEQYF. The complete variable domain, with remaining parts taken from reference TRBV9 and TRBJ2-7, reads DSGVTQTPKHLITATGQRVTLRCSPRSGDLSVYWYQQSLDQGLQFLIQYYNGEERAKGNILERFSAQQFPDLHSELNLSSLELGDSALYFCASSRVAGSYEQYFGPGTRLTVT.

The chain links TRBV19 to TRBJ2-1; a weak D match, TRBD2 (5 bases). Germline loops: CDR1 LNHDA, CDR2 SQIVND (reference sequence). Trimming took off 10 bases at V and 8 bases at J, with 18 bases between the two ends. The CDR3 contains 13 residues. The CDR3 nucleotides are TGTGCCATCGGACTTAACCTAAGGGATGAGCAGTTCTTC. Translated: CAIGLNLRDEQFF. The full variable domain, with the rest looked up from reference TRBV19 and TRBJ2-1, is DGGITQSPKYLFRKEGQNVTLSCEQNLNHDAMYWYRQDPGQGLRLIYYSQIVNDFQKGDIAEGYSVSREKKESFPLTVTSAQKNPTAFYLCAIGLNLRDEQFFGPGTRLTVL.

The CDR3 region is CATSDRGRANYGYTF. CDR3 DNA sequence: TGTGCCACCTCCGACCGGGGAAGGGCTAACTATGGCTACACCTTC. The chain recombines TRBV27 with TRBJ1-2; unclear D gene. Per the germline V gene, CDR1 is MNHEY and CDR2 is SMNVEV (reference sequence). Trimming removed 10 bases from V and 0 bases from J, with 18 bases in between. The CDR3 is 15 amino acids.

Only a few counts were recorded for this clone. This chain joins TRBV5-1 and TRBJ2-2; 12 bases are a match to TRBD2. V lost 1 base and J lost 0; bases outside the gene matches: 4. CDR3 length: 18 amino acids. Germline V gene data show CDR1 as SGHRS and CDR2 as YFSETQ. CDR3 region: CASSLRGLAGSNTGELFF. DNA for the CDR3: TGCGCCAGCAGCTTGAGGGGACTAGCGGGCTCGAACACCGGGGAGCTGTTTTTT.

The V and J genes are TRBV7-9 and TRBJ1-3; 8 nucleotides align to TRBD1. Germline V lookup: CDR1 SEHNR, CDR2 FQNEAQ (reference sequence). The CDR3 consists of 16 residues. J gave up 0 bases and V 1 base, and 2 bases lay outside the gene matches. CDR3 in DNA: TGTGCCAGCAGCTTAGGACAGGGGATCTCTGGAAACACCATATATTTT. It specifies CASSLGQGISGNTIYF.